The 18 T cell receptor beta chains in this list originate from one sample, sequenced in a study of CD8 T cells in ankylosing spondylitis. The study's findings and limits: Characteristic of ankylosing spondylitis blood, it appeared, was a TCR beta motif comprising eight highly homologous variants.

TCRdb passed the 5' RACE reads through MiXCR, listing each CDR3 protein once. Found here are approximately 540,000 distinct CDR3 sequences, approximately 12% of them singletons; the top ten hold around 6.8%. No antigen has been identified for these receptors. Input material: blood, either unsorted or a sorted T cell fraction (not recorded which). The origin of the receptors is a male donor with ankylosing spondylitis.

This clonotype was counted at least ten times. The genes are TRBV5-1 and TRBJ2-4; TRBD2 might be the D (6 bases). The length of the CDR3 is 14 residues. Germline-derived CDR1 and CDR2 are SGHRS and YFSETQ. The ends were cut back, 3 bases at V and 7 bases at J, with 14 bases in the middle. In nucleotides, the CDR3 is TGCGCCAGCAGCTCAGGAAACGCGGGGAACATTCAGTACTTC. It codes for CASSSGNAGNIQYF. The whole variable domain, remainder taken from reference TRBV5-1 and TRBJ2-4, is KAGVTQTPRYLIKTRGQQVTLSCSPISGHRSVSWYQQTPGQGLQFLFEYFSETQRNKGNFPGRFSGRQFSNSRSEMNVSTLELGDSALYLCASSSGNAGNIQYFGAGTRLSVL.

This clonotype was detected only a few times. The chain joins TRBV24-1 to TRBJ2-5; 11 positions match TRBD2. This CDR3 has 15 amino acids. V shed 5 bases and J 8 bases; nucleotides not matched to a gene: 9. In germline, CDR1 is KGHDR, CDR2 SFDVKD. The CDR3 is CATSAGTSGSGTQYF. In DNA form, the CDR3 reads TGTGCCACCAGTGCTGGGACTAGCGGTAGTGGAACCCAGTACTTC.

This clonotype was seen only a few times. The J gene is TRBJ1-4, the V gene TRBV12-3 or TRBV12-4; D possibly corresponds to TRBD1 (5 bases). The CDR3 has 14 residues. The V end was cut by 7 bases, the J end by 4 bases, with 13 bases between. CDR3 DNA sequence: TGTGCCAGCACCCTGAGAGGGGTTAATGAAAAACTGTTTTTT. Its translation: CASTLRGVNEKLFF.

This clonotype was recorded a few times. J is TRBJ2-7 and V is TRBV2; D is perhaps TRBD1 or TRBD2 (5 bases each). The germline gives CDR1 SNHLY, CDR2 FYNNEI. V shed 4 bases and J shed 2 bases, with 6 bases lying between them. CDR3 size: 12 residues. CDR3 sequence reads: CASSVGAYEQYV. In DNA form, the CDR3 reads TGTGCCAGCAGTGTGGGGGCCTACGAGCAGTACGTC.

This clonotype was observed a few times. V gene TRBV20-1 combines with J gene TRBJ2-7, with D hard to call. The CDR3 covers 13 residues. Germline-derived CDR1 and CDR2 are DFQATT and SNEGSKA (reference sequence). The V and J ends lost 4 bases and 0 bases respectively, with 10 bases between them. CDR3 residues: CSAISGGSYEQYF. In nucleotides, the CDR3 is TGCAGTGCTATATCTGGCGGCTCCTACGAGCAGTACTTC.

This clonotype was observed a few times. The chain carries TRBV24-1 and TRBJ2-3, with 8 nucleotides matching TRBD2. This CDR3 has 12 amino acids. The trim removed 3 bases at V and 8 bases at J, leaving 0 bases unmatched. Looked up from germline, CDR1 is KGHDR and CDR2 is SFDVKD. CDR3 DNA sequence: TGTGCCACCAGTGATCGGGGGGGTACGCAGTATTTT. Translation: CATSDRGGTQYF.

The J gene is TRBJ1-3, the V gene TRBV19, with D perhaps TRBD1 (5 bases). Trimming took 6 bases from V and 0 from J, leaving 12 bases between them. Looked up from germline, CDR1 is LNHDA and CDR2 is SQIVND (reference sequence). The CDR3 is 15 amino acids. This CDR3 reads CASSPGRISGNTIYF. The CDR3, as DNA: TGTGCCAGTAGCCCGGGACGAATCTCTGGAAACACCATATATTTT.

This clonotype was seen a few times. This chain uses TRBV5-1 with TRBJ1-1; D not certain. From germline, CDR1 is SGHRS and CDR2 YFSETQ. V gave up 2 bases and J gave up 11 bases, with 19 bases separating them. The CDR3 consists of 14 residues. The CDR3 DNA sequence: TGCGCCAGCAGCTTCCCAACTGGGGATGTGAAGGCTTTCTTT. Amino acids: CASSFPTGDVKAFF.

This clonotype was counted a few times. The chain employs TRBV12-3 or TRBV12-4 and TRBJ2-3; D is unresolved. Trimming stripped 6 bases from V and 0 bases from J, with 10 bases between. This CDR3 is built from 14 residues. CDR3 protein: CASSPDLSTDTQYF. Written as DNA, the CDR3 is TGTGCCAGCAGCCCAGACTTAAGCACAGATACGCAGTATTTT.

This clonotype has a handful of counts. The chain joins TRBV6-1 to TRBJ2-1; possibly TRBD1 for D (6 bases). V lost 6 bases and J 10 bases, leaving 31 bases between the germline ends. CDR3 length equals 18 residues. The V gene's germline CDR1 is MNHNS and CDR2 SASEGT. The CDR3, as DNA: TGTGCCAGCAGAGGGACAACCGATCTCCGGGCGAACCGCCTCGAGCAGTTCTTC. Its protein product is CASRGTTDLRANRLEQFF.

The chain has TRBV5-1 and TRBJ1-2; 10 nucleotides agree with TRBD1. Trimming cost V 1 base and J 4 bases; bases outside gene matches: 7. The CDR3 has 16 amino acids. CDR1 is SGHRS and CDR2 is YFSETQ in the germline V gene. CDR3 bases: TGCGCCAGCAGCTTGACCGGGACAGGGGCCCTCTATGGCTACACCTTC. Protein product: CASSLTGTGALYGYTF. Full variable domain (missing parts from reference TRBV5-1 and TRBJ1-2): KAGVTQTPRYLIKTRGQQVTLSCSPISGHRSVSWYQQTPGQGLQFLFEYFSETQRNKGNFPGRFSGRQFSNSRSEMNVSTLELGDSALYLCASSLTGTGALYGYTFGSGTRLTVV.

The CDR3: CASSPPGLANTGELFF. The CDR3 DNA reads TGTGCCAGCAGCCCCCCAGGACTAGCGAACACCGGGGAGCTGTTTTTT. V is TRBV28 and J is TRBJ2-2; TRBD2 matches at 7 bases. Germline CDR1 and CDR2: MDHEN and SYDVKM. The CDR3 is 16 amino acids. V gave up 6 bases and J gave up 0 bases; unmatched junction bases: 7.

This clonotype was counted only a few times. V and J are TRBV18 and TRBJ1-1, with 7 bases matching TRBD1. The germline gives CDR1 KGHSH, CDR2 LQKENI. Losses at the gene ends were 4 bases for V and 6 bases for J; bases not matched to a gene: 11. The CDR3 contains 15 residues. The CDR3 DNA reads TGTGCCAGCTCACTCGCCCCAGGGGGTGCGGCTGAAGCTTTCTTT. Protein sequence: CASSLAPGGAAEAFF.

This clonotype has a handful of counts. This chain joins TRBV24-1 and TRBJ2-1, with D maybe TRBD2 (5 bases). V was pared by 4 bases and J by 7 bases, with 10 bases between. Germline loops: CDR1 KGHDR, CDR2 SFDVKD. The CDR3 runs to 13 residues. CDR3 residues: CATSDLLANEQFF. CDR3 DNA sequence: TGTGCCACCAGTGACCTTCTAGCAAATGAGCAGTTCTTC.

This clonotype showed up just once. Given a much more abundant clone one base away, this may be a read error. The chain employs TRBV24-1 and TRBJ2-1; 9 nucleotides line up with TRBD1. Per the germline V gene, CDR1 is KGHDR and CDR2 is SFDVKD. The CDR3 has 16 amino acids. The CDR3, as DNA: TGTGCCACCAGTGATTCGCCGGGACAGGGACCCAATGAGCAGCTCTTC. This translates into CATSDSPGQGPNEQLF.

In its sample, this clonotype was seen many times. The rearrangement links TRBV29-1 to TRBJ2-2; 7 bases agree with TRBD1. Germline assignment: CDR1 SQVTM and CDR2 ANQGSEA. V dropped 7 bases and J dropped 7; count of bases not matched to a gene: 6. The CDR3 is 12 amino acids. DNA of the CDR3: TGCAGCGCAGACAGGGCAGGCGGGGAGCTGTTTTTT. It yields the protein CSADRAGGELFF.

The chain is built from TRBV29-1 and TRBJ1-1, with D hard to call. The germline V and J ends were trimmed by 4 bases and 1 base, with 13 bases remaining between them. Germline V gives CDR1 SQVTM, CDR2 ANQGSEA. The CDR3 has 14 residues. DNA for the CDR3: TGCAGCGTTGTGGTGCGCTTGGCGAACACTGAAGCTTTCTTT. This gives the protein CSVVVRLANTEAFF.

This clonotype has a count of ten or more. This rearrangement joins TRBV28 to TRBJ2-3; perhaps TRBD2 as D (6 bases). The V end was cut by 2 bases, the J end by 1 base, with 10 bases between. Germline-derived CDR1 and CDR2 are MDHEN and SYDVKM. This CDR3 has 15 residues. The CDR3 DNA reads as TGTGCCAGCAGTTTAACAGGAGGGGGCACAGATACGCAGTATTTT. Its protein is CASSLTGGGTDTQYF.